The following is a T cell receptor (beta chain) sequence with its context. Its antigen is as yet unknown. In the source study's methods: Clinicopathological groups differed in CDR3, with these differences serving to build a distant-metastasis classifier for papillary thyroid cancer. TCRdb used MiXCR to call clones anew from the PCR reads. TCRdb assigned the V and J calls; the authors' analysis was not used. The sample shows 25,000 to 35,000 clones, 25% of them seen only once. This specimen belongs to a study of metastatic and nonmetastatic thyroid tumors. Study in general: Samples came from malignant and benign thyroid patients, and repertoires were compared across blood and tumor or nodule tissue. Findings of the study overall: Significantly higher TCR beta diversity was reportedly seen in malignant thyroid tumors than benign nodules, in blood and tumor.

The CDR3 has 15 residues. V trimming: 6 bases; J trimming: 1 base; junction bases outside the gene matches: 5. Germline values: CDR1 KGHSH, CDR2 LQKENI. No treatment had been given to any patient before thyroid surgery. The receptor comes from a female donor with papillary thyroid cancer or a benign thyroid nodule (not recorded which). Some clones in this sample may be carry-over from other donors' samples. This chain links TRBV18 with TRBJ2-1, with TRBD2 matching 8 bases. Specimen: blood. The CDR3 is CASSAGLASYNEQFF. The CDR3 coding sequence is TGTGCCAGCTCCGCCGGACTAGCTTCCTACAATGAGCAGTTCTTC. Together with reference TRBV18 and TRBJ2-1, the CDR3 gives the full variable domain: NAGVMQNPRHLVRRRGQEARLRCSPMKGHSHVYWYRQLPEEGLKFMVYLQKENIIDESGMPKERFSAEFPKEGPSILRIQQVVRGDSAAYFCASSAGLASYNEQFFGPGTRLTVL.